These 10 T cell receptor beta chains share one sample of origin, sequenced in a study of T cell responses to AZD1222 COVID-19 vaccine. This table comes from immunoSEQ multiplex PCR, and its TCRdb copy is limited to in-frame clones, with some not included. Of about 100,000 clones listed, around 90% are singletons. The sequences come from peripheral blood, collected on day 0 of AZD1222 vaccination. Source of these receptors: an adult in good health.

V usage is TRBV27 and J usage is TRBJ2-7, with D perhaps matching TRBD2 (5 bases). The CDR3 extends over 14 amino acids. Germline lookup yields CDR1 MNHEY and CDR2 SMNVEV (reference sequence). V gave up 5 bases and J gave up 6 bases, with 17 bases separating them. This CDR3 reads CASSPTPTRAEQYF. CDR3 coding DNA: TGTGCCAGCAGTCCTACTCCGACGAGGGCCGAGCAGTACTTC.

The J gene is TRBJ2-7, the V gene TRBV10-1; 13 nucleotides agree with TRBD2. CDR3 length: 14 amino acids. J was trimmed by 4 bases and V by 6 bases; bases with no gene match: 3. Germline CDR1 WNHNN, CDR2 SYGVQD (reference sequence). The CDR3 DNA reads as TGCGCCAGCAGCTCGGGACTAGCGGGGTACGAGCAGTACTTC. This encodes CASSSGLAGYEQYF.

The chain links TRBV21-1 to TRBJ1-1; the D call in the table, TRBD1, was not verified against the DNA. TRBV21-1 is noted as a pseudogene. This CDR3 region has 16 residues. The DNA of the CDR3 is TGTGCCAGCAGCAAAGATGTCAGGGGGATGGGCACTGAAGCTTTCTTT. Protein: CASSKDVRGMGTEAFF.

This clone was recorded only once. The chain joins TRBV7-8 to TRBJ1-4; D gene ambiguous. Germline V gene sequence: CDR1 SGHVS, CDR2 FQNEAQ. This CDR3 contains 11 residues. V lost 8 bases, J lost 12 bases, and 13 bases lay in between. The CDR3 coding sequence is TGTGCCAGCGGGCTTGGGAGGGAACTGTTTTTT. It is translated as CASGLGRELFF.

As concerns this clone: Other DNA sequences in the sample encode the same CDR3. V usage is TRBV5-1 and J usage is TRBJ1-4; no clear D. The length of the CDR3 is 14 residues. V dropped 0 bases and J dropped 6 bases, with 9 bases sitting between them. CDR1 and CDR2 from the germline V gene are SGHRS and YFSETQ. The CDR3 spells CASSLAGGDEKLFF. The CDR3 coding sequence is TGCGCCAGCAGCTTGGCGGGTGGGGATGAAAAACTGTTTTTT.

The CDR3 is CASSRMITTLNTEAFF. The CDR3 nucleotides are TGTGCCAGCAGTCGTATGATAACGACTTTGAACACTGAAGCTTTCTTT. V usage is TRBV28 and J usage is TRBJ1-1; D is ambiguous. V was clipped by 5 bases and J by 0 bases, with 16 bases between them. Germline CDR1 reads MDHEN; CDR2 reads SYDVKM. This CDR3 spans 16 amino acids.

The V call is TRBV28, the J call TRBJ2-5, with D hard to call. The germline V and J ends were trimmed by 7 bases and 4 bases, with 19 bases remaining between them. This CDR3 contains 15 residues. Germline values: CDR1 MDHEN, CDR2 SYDVKM. CDR3 sequence (DNA): TGTGCCAGCACCCCCCCGGTGGGAATGGGAGAGACCCAGTACTTC. Translating gives CASTPPVGMGETQYF.

The J gene is TRBJ2-1, the V gene TRBV2; a possible D gene is TRBD2 (6 bases). V gave up 6 bases and J gave up 8 bases, with 20 bases separating them. Per germline, CDR1 SNHLY and CDR2 FYNNEI. The CDR3 extends over 15 amino acids. CDR3 sequence: CASRPEWGTADEQFF. For the CDR3, the DNA is TGTGCCAGCAGACCCGAGTGGGGGACTGCAGATGAGCAGTTCTTC.

This chain connects TRBV30 to TRBJ1-2, with 7 bases fitting TRBD1. Unmatched junction bases numbered 5, after V lost 3 bases and J lost 7 bases. The CDR3 is 12 residues long. Germline lookup yields CDR1 GTSNPN and CDR2 SVGIG (reference sequence). The CDR3: CAWRTGNGGYTF. CDR3 DNA sequence: TGTGCCTGGAGGACAGGGAACGGTGGCTACACCTTC.

This sequence joins TRBV19 and TRBJ2-1; TRBD1 agrees at 8 bases. The CDR3 spans 17 residues. Germline lookup yields CDR1 LNHDA and CDR2 SQIVND (reference sequence). J gave up 0 bases and V 3 bases, and 7 bases lay outside the gene matches. The chain's CDR3 is CASSMDSGGDSYNEQFF. CDR3 DNA: TGTGCCAGTAGTATGGACTCAGGGGGCGACTCCTACAATGAGCAGTTCTTC.